The present T cell receptor beta chain was sequenced within a study of human T cells and chemical hapten exposure. Time point specified: patch test 1, 2 weeks after DPC sensitization. Sample treatment: therapeutic diphenylcyclopropenone sensitization with weekly scalp DPC. The CDR3 length is 16 residues. In germline, CDR1 is MDHEN, CDR2 SYDVKM. Losses at the gene ends were 3 bases for V and 5 bases for J; bases not matched to a gene: 9. TCRdb analysed the RACE reads with MiXCR anew, one entry per CDR3 protein. This table holds approximately 400,000 distinct CDR3 sequences, nearly 5% found once. The chain has TRBV28 and TRBJ2-7; 11 bases fit TRBD1. The clonotype originates from a woman between 50 and 59 years old with alopecia areata. Some clones in this sample may be carry-over from other donors' samples. The sample in question was whole blood, obtained in connection with sensitization to the hapten diphenylcyclopropenone (DPC). DNA for the CDR3: TGTGCCAGCAGTTTTCCCTCGGGACAGGGGGTGGACGAGCAGTACTTC. Its protein is CASSFPSGQGVDEQYF.